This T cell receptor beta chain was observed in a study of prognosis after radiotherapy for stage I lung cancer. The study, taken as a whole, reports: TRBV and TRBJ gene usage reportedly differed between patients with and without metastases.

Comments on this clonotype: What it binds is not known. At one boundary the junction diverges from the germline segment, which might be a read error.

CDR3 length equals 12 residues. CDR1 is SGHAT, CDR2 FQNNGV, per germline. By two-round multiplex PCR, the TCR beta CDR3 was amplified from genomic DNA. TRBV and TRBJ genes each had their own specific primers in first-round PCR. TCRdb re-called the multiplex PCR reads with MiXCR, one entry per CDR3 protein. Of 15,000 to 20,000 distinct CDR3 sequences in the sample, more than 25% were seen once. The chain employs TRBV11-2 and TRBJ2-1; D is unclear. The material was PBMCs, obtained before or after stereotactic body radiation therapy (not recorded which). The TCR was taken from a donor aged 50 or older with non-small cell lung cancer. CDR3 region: CASRPRYNEQFF. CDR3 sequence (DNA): TGTGCCAGCAGACCACGCTACAATGAGCAATTCTTC.